Listed below are T cell receptor beta chains from one sample, sequenced in a study of blood T cells in healthy people across ages. TCRdb called the 5' RACE reads again in MiXCR, with one record for every CDR3 protein. The sample records around 650,000 distinct CDR3 sequences, roughly 32% being singletons. Sequencing input: blood. These receptors were collected from a woman older than 75 in good health. CDR3s leave out the opening cysteine and the closing phenylalanine or tryptophan.

v_call cdr3_aa
TRBV18 ASSPFRQEETQY
TRBV5-6 ASSSPTTRSYEQY
TRBV7-2 ASSSRQGDTEAF
TRBV3-1 ASSHPSGGAYNEQF
TRBV7-2 ASSLEAIPSTDTQY
TRBV6-2/TRBV6-3 ASSPRSYNEQY
TRBV3-1 ASSQEGFSGAKNIQY
TRBV28 ASSLSDRGRLGGYT
TRBV4-2 ASSQGGISYEQY
TRBV20-1 SARVRISSYNSPLH
TRBV6-1 ANGLAGQETQY
TRBV20-1 SARDRIARETQY
TRBV5-1 ASSLAPLYGYT
TRBV6-1 ASSDNTRSSYNEQY
TRBV5-1 ASSPGTGNEQY
TRBV21-1 ASIHRGMNTEAF
TRBV7-2 ASRETGVGTEAF
TRBV6-1 ASSASPGRTYNEQF
TRBV5-1 ASSTRHFTGETQY
TRBV5-1 ASSFDLGSGELF
TRBV7-2 ASSPNPLGGELF
TRBV6-2/TRBV6-3 ASRTGPANTEAF